The clone carrying this TCR beta chain occurred many times. No antigen is known for it. The CDR3 loop spans 14 amino acids. The trim removed 3 bases at V and 5 bases at J, leaving 4 bases unmatched. The germline V gene has CDR1 SGHTA and CDR2 FQGTGA. These data belong to a study of Graves' ophthalmopathy and Graves' hyperthyroidism. General study findings and limits: Ophthalmopathy progression was predicted with 55% to 71% sensitivity and around 72% specificity. Blood repertoires reportedly contained most expanded thyroid clonotypes above 0.001 frequency.

As the template, RNA transcripts were used to amplify TCR beta CDR3 regions. First-round RT-PCR with HTBI primers preceded a second-round multiplex PCR. TCRdb fed the multiplex PCR reads into MiXCR, producing one record per CDR3 protein. The repertoire holds about 1.1 million distinct CDR3 sequences, with about two fifths as singletons. Eligible hyperthyroidism cases comprised new diagnoses of under 2 months' duration in individuals aged 18 to 65. Symptoms, serum thyroxine and TRAb, thyroid ultrasound, and orbital computed tomography formed the diagnostic basis. Sequencing was performed on peripheral blood or thyroid tissue (not recorded which). V and J are TRBV7-3 and TRBJ2-5; 9 nucleotides match TRBD1. The clonotype comes from an adult man with Graves' hyperthyroidism. CDR3 DNA sequence: TGTGCCAGCAGCTTGACAGGGGGTAGGGAGACCCAGTACTTC. It encodes CASSLTGGRETQYF.